These T cell receptor beta chains were read from a single sample in a study of T-cell reconstitution after alpha-beta-depleted transplantation in children. Each CDR3 protein is one row after TCRdb ran MiXCR on the PCR reads. The sample records 280,000 or so distinct CDR3 sequences, more than 9% being singletons. Material: peripheral blood, obtained 180 days after TCRalphabeta/CD19-depleted stem cell transplant. Source of these receptors: a male patient aged 2-15 years who had a stem cell transplant for chronic granulomatous disease, so the T cells may come from the graft donor. Each CDR3 is given with its conserved first and last residue. D genes are given only for firm matches. Expanded clones get a size class; other rows say once, few or many, or leave the size out.

d_gene: TRBD2
abundance: many
j_gene: TRBJ2-7
v_gene: TRBV27
CDR3aa: CASSLYGRGRAAYEQYF
CDR3nt: TGTGCCAGCAGTTTATATGGGCGCGGGAGGGCGGCCTACGAGCAGTACTTC

d_gene: NA
abundance: many
j_gene: TRBJ1-1
v_gene: TRBV9
CDR3aa: CASSVSVEGVNTEAFF
CDR3nt: TGTGCCAGCAGCGTATCTGTCGAGGGAGTGAACACTGAAGCTTTCTTT

d_gene: NA
abundance: few
j_gene: TRBJ1-1
v_gene: TRBV28
CDR3aa: CASRSNTEAFF
CDR3nt: TGTGCCAGCAGGTCCAACACTGAAGCTTTCTTT

d_gene: TRBD2
abundance: many
j_gene: TRBJ2-1
v_gene: TRBV20-1
CDR3aa: CSASWEGPYNEQFF
CDR3nt: TGCAGTGCTAGTTGGGAGGGCCCCTACAATGAGCAGTTCTTC

d_gene: TRBD2
abundance: NA
j_gene: TRBJ2-1
v_gene: TRBV12-3/TRBV12-4
CDR3aa: CASMDGAGGDYNEQFF
CDR3nt: TGTGCCAGCATGGATGGGGCGGGGGGGGACTACAATGAGCAGTTCTTC

d_gene: TRBD1
abundance: few
j_gene: TRBJ2-2
v_gene: TRBV20-1
CDR3aa: CSARDVGTVNTGELFF
CDR3nt: TGCAGTGCTAGAGACGTTGGGACAGTGAACACCGGGGAGCTGTTTTTT

d_gene: TRBD2
abundance: many
j_gene: TRBJ2-7
v_gene: TRBV28
CDR3aa: CASSLTSGRLDEQYF
CDR3nt: TGTGCCAGCAGTTTAACTAGCGGGAGGCTGGACGAGCAGTACTTC

d_gene: NA
abundance: many
j_gene: TRBJ2-5
v_gene: TRBV5-5
CDR3aa: CASSSVETQYF
CDR3nt: TGTGCCAGCAGCTCGGTGGAGACCCAGTACTTC

d_gene: TRBD2
abundance: many
j_gene: TRBJ2-1
v_gene: TRBV12-3/TRBV12-4
CDR3aa: CASSPSGIYNEQFF
CDR3nt: TGTGCCAGCAGTCCTAGCGGCATCTACAATGAGCAGTTCTTC

d_gene: NA
abundance: many
j_gene: TRBJ1-4
v_gene: TRBV30
CDR3aa: CASTLYRNEKLFF
CDR3nt: TGTGCCTCAACTCTCTACAGGAATGAAAAACTGTTTTTT

d_gene: NA
abundance: many
j_gene: TRBJ2-3
v_gene: TRBV20-1
CDR3aa: CSETGAGTDTQYF
CDR3nt: TGCAGTGAAACGGGAGCGGGCACAGATACGCAGTATTTT

d_gene: NA
abundance: many
j_gene: TRBJ2-1
v_gene: TRBV9
CDR3aa: CASSVVGSPSYNEQFF
CDR3nt: TGTGCCAGCAGCGTAGTCGGGAGCCCCTCCTACAATGAGCAGTTCTTC

d_gene: NA
abundance: many
j_gene: TRBJ2-1
v_gene: TRBV10-3
CDR3aa: CAISESSLSYNEQFF
CDR3nt: TGTGCCATCAGTGAGTCGTCACTCTCCTACAATGAGCAGTTCTTC

d_gene: NA
abundance: many
j_gene: TRBJ1-3
v_gene: TRBV9
CDR3aa: CASSGGWQNSGNTIYF
CDR3nt: TGTGCCAGCAGCGGAGGTTGGCAGAACTCTGGAAACACCATATATTTT

d_gene: TRBD2
abundance: few
j_gene: TRBJ2-1
v_gene: TRBV13
CDR3aa: CASSLEEETSGYNEQFF
CDR3nt: TGTGCCAGCAGCTTAGAAGAGGAGACTAGCGGGTACAATGAGCAGTTCTTC

d_gene: NA
abundance: many
j_gene: TRBJ2-7
v_gene: TRBV5-1
CDR3aa: CASSLAFRDEQYF
CDR3nt: TGCGCCAGCAGCTTGGCCTTTAGGGACGAGCAGTACTTC

d_gene: NA
abundance: NA
j_gene: TRBJ2-1
v_gene: TRBV19
CDR3aa: CASSHYGNEQFF
CDR3nt: TGTGCCAGCTCCCACTACGGTAATGAGCAGTTCTTC

d_gene: NA
abundance: NA
j_gene: TRBJ1-3
v_gene: TRBV7-9
CDR3aa: CASSTLQGTIYF
CDR3nt: TGTGCCAGCAGCACCCTCCAGGGGACCATATATTTT

d_gene: NA
abundance: NA
j_gene: TRBJ2-2
v_gene: TRBV19
CDR3aa: CASSISGGANTGELFF
CDR3nt: TGTGCCAGTAGTATCTCAGGGGGGGCGAACACCGGGGAGCTGTTTTTT

d_gene: TRBD2
abundance: many
j_gene: TRBJ2-5
v_gene: TRBV28
CDR3aa: CASSSQGLAGGPWGETQYF
CDR3nt: TGTGCCAGCAGTTCTCAGGGACTAGCGGGAGGGCCTTGGGGAGAGACCCAGTACTTC

d_gene: NA
abundance: many
j_gene: TRBJ2-1
v_gene: TRBV7-3
CDR3aa: CASSTSGGPHKEQFF
CDR3nt: TGTGCCAGCAGCACCTCGGGGGGCCCCCACAAAGAGCAGTTCTTC

d_gene: NA
abundance: NA
j_gene: TRBJ2-7
v_gene: TRBV7-9
CDR3aa: CASSLSQPPYEQYF
CDR3nt: TGTGCCAGCAGCTTATCCCAACCCCCCTACGAGCAGTACTTC

d_gene: NA
abundance: NA
j_gene: TRBJ1-1
v_gene: TRBV3-1
CDR3aa: CASSQDPLGHLNTEAFF
CDR3nt: TGTGCCAGCAGCCAAGATCCCTTAGGTCACTTGAACACTGAAGCTTTCTTT

d_gene: TRBD1
abundance: many
j_gene: TRBJ2-2
v_gene: TRBV29-1
CDR3aa: CSVARSGQGGTGELFF
CDR3nt: TGCAGCGTTGCTCGTTCCGGACAGGGGGGCACCGGGGAGCTGTTTTTT

d_gene: NA
abundance: few
j_gene: TRBJ2-7
v_gene: TRBV13
CDR3aa: CASSGKLGIHEQYF
CDR3nt: TGTGCCAGCAGCGGTAAACTAGGTATCCACGAGCAGTACTTC

d_gene: NA
abundance: many
j_gene: TRBJ2-5
v_gene: TRBV12-3/TRBV12-4
CDR3aa: CASSAARTPLYF
CDR3nt: TGTGCCAGCAGTGCGGCGCGGACCCCGTTGTACTTC

d_gene: NA
abundance: many
j_gene: TRBJ2-1
v_gene: TRBV3-1
CDR3aa: CASSQVRHNEQFF
CDR3nt: TGTGCCAGCAGCCAAGTTAGGCACAATGAGCAGTTCTTC

d_gene: TRBD2
abundance: NA
j_gene: TRBJ2-1
v_gene: TRBV12-3/TRBV12-4
CDR3aa: CATREAGGPYNEQFF
CDR3nt: TGTGCCACCCGGGAGGCGGGGGGTCCCTACAATGAGCAGTTCTTC

d_gene: TRBD1
abundance: many
j_gene: TRBJ2-5
v_gene: TRBV5-1
CDR3aa: CASMGQGQTQYF
CDR3nt: TGCGCCAGCATGGGACAGGGCCAGACCCAGTACTTC

d_gene: TRBD2
abundance: few
j_gene: TRBJ2-7
v_gene: TRBV28
CDR3aa: CASRIAGGLLYEQYF
CDR3nt: TGTGCCAGCAGAATAGCGGGAGGACTCCTCTACGAGCAGTACTTC

d_gene: TRBD1
abundance: many
j_gene: TRBJ2-7
v_gene: TRBV12-3/TRBV12-4
CDR3aa: CASSPRTGVGSYEQYF
CDR3nt: TGTGCCAGCAGTCCACGGACAGGGGTAGGGTCCTACGAGCAGTACTTC

d_gene: NA
abundance: many
j_gene: TRBJ2-3
v_gene: TRBV3-1
CDR3aa: CASSPPRIGNTDTQYF
CDR3nt: TGTGCCAGCAGCCCGCCAAGAATAGGGAACACAGATACGCAGTATTTT

d_gene: NA
abundance: many
j_gene: TRBJ2-7
v_gene: TRBV28
CDR3aa: CASSLHEQYF
CDR3nt: TGTGCCAGCAGTTTACACGAGCAGTACTTC